Following are 14 T cell receptor beta chains from one sample sequenced in a study of T cell responses to AZD1222 COVID-19 vaccine. This table comes from immunoSEQ multiplex PCR, and its TCRdb copy is limited to in-frame clones, with some not included. This sample has 130,000 or so clones, with about nine tenths found just once. Here the sequenced sample was peripheral blood, taken 28 days after the second AZD1222 dose. The receptor source for this set is an adult who received the AZD1222 COVID-19 vaccine.

This chain joins TRBV2 and TRBJ1-1, with 8 bases lining up with TRBD1. This CDR3 has 14 amino acids. Trimming at V came to 6 bases and at J to 1 base, leaving 4 bases not matched to a gene. Per germline, CDR1 SNHLY and CDR2 FYNNEI. The CDR3 DNA sequence: TGTGCCAGCAGCGGAGACAGGGGGAACACTGAAGCTTTCTTT. Translating it yields CASSGDRGNTEAFF.

This chain links TRBV6-6 with TRBJ1-4; 7 positions agree with TRBD1. The length of the CDR3 is 14 residues. Per germline, CDR1 MNHNY and CDR2 SVGAGI (reference sequence). V lost 6 bases, J lost 4 bases, and 5 bases stayed unmatched. CDR3 sequence (DNA): TGTGCCAGCAGCGCGACAGGGATTAATGAAAAACTGTTTTTT. Its protein is CASSATGINEKLFF.

CDR3 amino acids: CATSDSDVGYTF. CDR3 sequence (DNA): TGTGCCACCAGTGATTCGGACGTTGGCTACACCTTC. The V call is TRBV24-1, the J call TRBJ1-2; D is unclear. This CDR3 has 12 amino acids. V lost 2 bases, J lost 7 bases, and 7 bases lay in between. Germline V gene sequence: CDR1 KGHDR, CDR2 SFDVKD.

In its sample, this clone was seen once. The chain employs TRBV27 and TRBJ2-3; D gene unclear. CDR3 length: 13 residues. Between the trimmed V and J ends, which lost 10 bases and 0 bases, there was a span of 11 bases. Looked up from germline, CDR1 is MNHEY and CDR2 is SMNVEV (reference sequence). The CDR3, as DNA: TGTGCCATTAAACAGTCGAGCACAGATACGCAGTATTTT. Protein: CAIKQSSTDTQYF.

The V call is TRBV5-1, the J call TRBJ2-6, with 11 bases matching TRBD2. This CDR3 has 18 residues. V trimming: 1 base; J trimming: 2 bases; junction bases outside the gene matches: 5. Germline V gene sequence: CDR1 SGHRS, CDR2 YFSETQ. CDR3 bases: TGCGCCAGCAGCTTGCGAACTAGCGGGAGCACTGGGGCCAACGTCCTGACTTTC. It translates to CASSLRTSGSTGANVLTF.

V gene TRBV5-1 combines with J gene TRBJ1-4, with 7 positions matching TRBD1. This CDR3 spans 14 amino acids. The junction had 5 bases not matched to a gene; V was cut back by 4 bases and J by 5 bases. Germline V CDR1 and CDR2: SGHRS, YFSETQ. In DNA, the CDR3 is TGCGCCAGCAGCGGGGGACAGAGAAATGAAAAACTGTTTTTT. It specifies CASSGGQRNEKLFF.

The chain combines TRBV7-8 with TRBJ1-2, with 10 bases fitting TRBD1. The CDR3 contains 15 residues. Germline assignment: CDR1 SGHVS and CDR2 FQNEAQ. Trimming removed 5 bases from V and 7 bases from J; junction bases left unmatched: 10. The CDR3 DNA reads as TGTGCCAGCAGCCTAGAGGACGGGACAGGGGTTGGCTACACCTTC. It codes for CASSLEDGTGVGYTF. The whole variable domain, filled in from reference TRBV7-8 and TRBJ1-2, reads GAGVSQSPRYKVAKRGQDVALRCDPISGHVSLFWYQQALGQGPEFLTYFQNEAQLDKSGLPSDRFFAERPEGSVSTLKIQRTQQEDSAVYLCASSLEDGTGVGYTFGSGTRLTVV.

V gene TRBV7-2 combines with J gene TRBJ1-2; D is uncertain. V dropped 0 bases and J dropped 8 bases, with 13 bases sitting between them. CDR3 size: 14 residues. Per germline, CDR1 SGHTA and CDR2 FQGNSA. This CDR3 is CASSLAEGAGGYTF. CDR3 DNA: TGTGCCAGCAGCTTAGCGGAGGGAGCGGGCGGCTACACCTTC.

The genes are TRBV14 and TRBJ2-2; D might be TRBD2 (5 bases). Germline CDR1 reads SGHDN; CDR2 reads FVKESK. V dropped 0 bases and J dropped 6 bases, with 20 bases sitting between them. The CDR3 has 18 amino acids. CDR3 nucleotide sequence: TGTGCCAGCAGCCAAGAAATGGCTTGGCCCCCCGGGGCCGGGGAGCTGTTTTTT. Protein sequence: CASSQEMAWPPGAGELFF.

The V gene is TRBV5-1, the J gene TRBJ2-7; no clear D. The length of the CDR3 is 13 residues. Germline CDR1 is SGHRS and CDR2 is YFSETQ. V dropped 8 bases and J dropped 4 bases, with 16 bases sitting between them. The CDR3 is CASIENGVYEQYF. CDR3 DNA: TGCGCCAGTATAGAGAACGGTGTATACGAGCAGTACTTC.

The rearrangement links TRBV9 to TRBJ2-7; 10 bases are a match to TRBD1. Per germline, CDR1 SGDLS and CDR2 YYNGEE. The trim removed 2 bases at V and 2 bases at J, leaving 4 bases unmatched. This CDR3 has 15 residues. DNA of the CDR3: TGTGCCAGCAGCGTCGGGACAGGGGATCCCTACGAGCAGTACTTC. It is translated as CASSVGTGDPYEQYF.

This clone turned up a few times. The genes are TRBV5-1 and TRBJ2-1; either TRBD1 or TRBD2 may supply D (5 bases each). The CDR3 loop spans 13 amino acids. Trimming left V 1 base short and J 10 bases short, with 12 bases between. Looked up from germline, CDR1 is SGHRS and CDR2 is YFSETQ. DNA of the CDR3: TGCGCCAGCAGCTTGACAGGCCGGAGGGAGCAGTTCTTC. Translating it yields CASSLTGRREQFF.

This clone showed up just once. This chain links TRBV11-3 with TRBJ2-5, with no clear D. CDR3 length: 17 amino acids. V was shortened by 4 bases and J by 4 bases, with 22 bases between the two germline ends. From germline, CDR1 is SGHNT and CDR2 YENEEA. CDR3 in DNA: TGTGCCAGCAGCTCCGCTTTTGGTGGGTCGGTTGGAGAGACCCAGTACTTC. Protein sequence: CASSSAFGGSVGETQYF.

With respect to this clone: The junction shows a germline mismatch at one end, possibly a read error. The CDR3 DNA reads as TGTGCCAGCAGGGAGGTTGGGGGCTCGGCTACCATCTTC. It codes for CASREVGGSATIF. V usage is TRBV4-2 and J usage is TRBJ1-2; tentative D call: TRBD1 (6 bases). The length of the CDR3 is 13 residues. Germline CDR1 reads LGHNA; CDR2 reads YNFKEQ.